A single sample is the source of the 12 T cell receptor beta chains below, sequenced in a study of cytomegalovirus exposure and HLA in healthy donors. Both 60 Vbeta primers and 13 Jbeta primers went into the PCR. Profiled with immunoSEQ multiplex PCR; TCRdb holds only in-frame clones, not every one. The sample carries under 200,000 clones, around 65% recorded once. Sequencing was done on a sample of PBMCs. These receptors were collected from a woman aged 40 to 50 in good health and CMV-seropositive.

This clone has only a few counts. At the DNA level, this CDR3 is encoded by other sequences in the same sample as well. CDR3 in DNA: TGTGCCAGCAGCTTCGGACAGGGATTGACAGATACGCAGTATTTT. This gives the protein CASSFGQGLTDTQYF. The chain recombines TRBV5-4 with TRBJ2-3, with 8 bases identical to TRBD1. The CDR3 runs 15 residues. Germline V gives CDR1 SGHNT, CDR2 YYREEE (reference sequence). V lost 2 bases and J lost 3; bases outside the gene matches: 5.

This chain uses TRBV18 with TRBJ2-7; D is perhaps TRBD1 (7 bases). Trimming took 5 bases from V and 2 from J, leaving 16 bases between them. The germline CDR1 and CDR2 sequences are KGHSH and LQKENI. The CDR3 is 15 amino acids. The CDR3 is CASSTAGQLTYEQYF. The DNA for the CDR3 is TGTGCCAGCTCAACGGCGGGACAGCTTACCTACGAGCAGTACTTC.

V is TRBV14 and J is TRBJ1-2; D may be TRBD1 (5 bases). This CDR3 region has 15 residues. Trimming took 2 bases from V and 4 from J, leaving 14 bases between them. Germline CDR1 reads SGHDN; CDR2 reads FVKESK. CDR3 nucleotides: TGTGCCAGCAGCCAATCCGCAGGGCAATTCTATGGCTACACCTTC. It codes for CASSQSAGQFYGYTF.

The rearrangement uses TRBV28 and TRBJ2-2; D remains unclear. Trimming removed 10 bases from V and 4 bases from J, with 19 bases in between. Germline V CDR1 and CDR2: MDHEN, SYDVKM. The CDR3 is 15 amino acids. This CDR3 is CAISYKALPTGELFF. CDR3 sequence (DNA): TGTGCCATATCGTATAAGGCACTACCCACCGGGGAGCTGTTTTTT.

On this clone: Compared with germline, one end of the junction differs, possibly owing to a read error. V gene TRBV7-9 combines with J gene TRBJ1-2, with D hard to call. Germline V gene lookup returns CDR1 SEHNR and CDR2 FQNEAQ (reference sequence). This CDR3 spans 12 amino acids. CDR3 DNA: TGTTCCAGCCAATACGGGAACTATGGCTACACCTTC. It is translated as CSSQYGNYGYTF.

The chain couples TRBV4-3 to TRBJ2-7; the D is unclear. The CDR3 totals 14 residues. Germline CDR1 and CDR2: LGHNA and YSLEER. The V and J ends lost 0 bases and 6 bases respectively, with 12 bases between them. CDR3 nucleotide sequence: TGCGCCAGCAGCCAAGACAGTCTCCCGGGCGAGCAGTACTTC. It yields the protein CASSQDSLPGEQYF.

V and J are TRBV6-1 and TRBJ1-1; 7 nucleotides align to TRBD1. V was clipped by 6 bases and J by 4 bases; unmatched bases: 8. Germline-derived CDR1 and CDR2 are MNHNS and SASEGT. The CDR3 length is 14 residues. The CDR3 nucleotides are TGTGCCAGCAGCCGACAGGGTGGGATCACTGAAGCTTTCTTT. Residues: CASSRQGGITEAFF.

This chain uses TRBV27 with TRBJ2-2; D ambiguous. Germline loops: CDR1 MNHEY, CDR2 SMNVEV (reference sequence). The CDR3 has 13 amino acids. The germline V and J ends were trimmed by 2 bases and 3 bases, with 4 bases remaining between them. The CDR3 is CASSLEYTGELFF. The CDR3 DNA follows: TGTGCCAGCAGTTTAGAGTACACCGGGGAGCTGTTTTTT.

V gene TRBV28 combines with J gene TRBJ1-4, with D perhaps matching TRBD1 (6 bases). The CDR3 spans 14 residues. In germline, CDR1 is MDHEN, CDR2 SYDVKM. V was cut by 6 bases and J by 7 bases, with 15 bases left in between. The CDR3 loop is CASSPGTRPEKLFF. CDR3 coding DNA: TGTGCCAGCAGCCCCGGGACAAGACCTGAAAAACTGTTTTTT.

This clone was recorded a few times. The chain carries TRBV5-5 and TRBJ2-1; the D is unclear. The CDR3 is 12 amino acids. Germline CDR1 and CDR2: SGHKS and YYEKEE (reference sequence). With 0 bases removed from V and 15 bases from J, the gap between germline ends came to 13 bases. This CDR3 is CASSLEIPIPFF. The DNA for the CDR3 is TGTGCCAGCAGCTTGGAAATCCCCATTCCGTTCTTC.

This clone was observed a few times. The V and J genes are TRBV7-2 and TRBJ2-7; tentatively, D is TRBD2 (6 bases). This CDR3 comprises 14 residues. V was shortened by 3 bases and J by 2 bases, with 11 bases between the two germline ends. Germline-derived CDR1 and CDR2 are SGHTA and FQGNSA. CDR3 in amino acids: CASSFAGPPYEQYF. DNA of the CDR3: TGTGCCAGCAGCTTCGCGGGGCCGCCCTACGAGCAGTACTTC.

The sample holds one count of this clone. The chain uses TRBV7-2 and TRBJ1-2; D might be TRBD1 (5 bases). Germline CDR1 and CDR2: SGHTA and FQGNSA. V lost 2 bases to trimming and J lost 6 bases, with 16 bases between them. The CDR3 has 15 residues. The CDR3 is CASSLWRQLPNGYTF. The CDR3 DNA reads TGTGCCAGCAGCTTATGGAGACAGCTACCAAATGGCTACACCTTC.